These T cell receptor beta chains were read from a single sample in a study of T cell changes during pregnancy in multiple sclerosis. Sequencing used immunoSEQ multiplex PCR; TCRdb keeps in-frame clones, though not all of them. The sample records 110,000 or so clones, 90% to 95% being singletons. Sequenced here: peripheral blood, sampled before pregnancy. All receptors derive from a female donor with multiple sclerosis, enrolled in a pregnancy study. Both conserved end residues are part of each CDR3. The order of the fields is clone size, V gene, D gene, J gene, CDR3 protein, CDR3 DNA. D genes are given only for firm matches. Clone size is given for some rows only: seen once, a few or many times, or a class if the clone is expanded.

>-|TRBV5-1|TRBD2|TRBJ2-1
CASSLRASGGASYNEQFF
TGCGCCAGCAGCCTGAGGGCTAGCGGGGGGGCCTCCTACAATGAGCAGTTCTTC
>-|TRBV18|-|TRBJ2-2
CASSPPRSNTGELFF
TGTGCCAGCTCACCCCCGCGGTCGAACACCGGGGAGCTGTTTTTT
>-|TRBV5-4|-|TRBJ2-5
CASSLDRQETQYF
TGTGCCAGCAGCTTGGACAGGCAAGAGACCCAGTACTTC
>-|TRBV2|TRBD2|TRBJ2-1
CASTLAGGDNEQFF
TGTGCCAGCACCTTAGCGGGGGGGGACAATGAGCAGTTCTTC
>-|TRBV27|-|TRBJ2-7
CASSLQQGYEQYF
TGTGCCAGCAGTCTCCAACAGGGCTACGAGCAGTACTTC
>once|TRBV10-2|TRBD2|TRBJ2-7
CASSETGLAGVSSYEQYF
TGCGCCAGCAGTGAGACAGGACTAGCGGGAGTGAGCTCCTACGAGCAGTACTTC
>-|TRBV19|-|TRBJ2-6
CASSPGGSGANVLTF
TGTGCCAGTAGTCCCGGGGGCTCTGGGGCCAACGTCCTGACTTTC
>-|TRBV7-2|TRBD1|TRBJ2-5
CASSGHPIGTGSETQYF
TGTGCCAGCAGCGGCCACCCCATCGGGACAGGGAGCGAGACCCAGTACTTC
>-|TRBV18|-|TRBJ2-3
CASSPRRGGADTQYF
TGTGCCAGCTCACCGCGGCGGGGCGGCGCAGATACGCAGTATTTT
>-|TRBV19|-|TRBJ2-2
CASSGTRNTGELFF
TGTGCCAGTAGCGGGACACGTAACACCGGGGAGCTGTTTTTT
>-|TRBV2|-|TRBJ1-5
CASSGQANQPQHF
TGTGCCAGCAGTGGACAGGCCAATCAGCCCCAGCATTTT
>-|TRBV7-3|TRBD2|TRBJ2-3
CASSLSGGLGTDTQYF
TGTGCCAGCAGCCTTAGCGGGGGCCTGGGCACAGATACGCAGTATTTT
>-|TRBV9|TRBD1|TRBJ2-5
CASSRDRGVETQYF
TGTGCCAGCAGCAGGGACAGGGGGGTTGAGACCCAGTACTTC
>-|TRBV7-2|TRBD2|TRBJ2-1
CASSPQERGAPQEQFF
TGTGCCAGCAGCCCCCAGGAGCGGGGGGCACCCCAGGAGCAGTTCTTC
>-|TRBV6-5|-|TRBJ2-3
CASKRELTDTQYF
TGTGCCAGTAAACGGGAGTTAACAGATACGCAGTATTTT
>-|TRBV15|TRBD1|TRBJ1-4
CATRIDWTGGEKLFF
TGTGCCACCAGAATCGACTGGACAGGGGGAGAAAAACTGTTTTTT
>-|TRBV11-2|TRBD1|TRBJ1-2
CASSPAGQGTYGYTF
TGTGCCAGCAGCCCAGCGGGACAGGGGACCTATGGCTACACCTTC
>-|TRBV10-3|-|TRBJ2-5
CAISESEQEGVRTQYF
TGTGCCATCAGTGAGTCAGAACAAGAAGGGGTCAGGACCCAGTACTTC
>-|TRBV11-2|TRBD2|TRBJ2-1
CASILTSGRNEQFF
TGTGCCAGCATTCTTACTAGCGGGAGGAATGAGCAGTTCTTC
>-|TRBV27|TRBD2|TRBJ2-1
CASKRLAGVNEQFF
TGTGCCAGCAAGAGACTAGCGGGAGTCAATGAGCAGTTCTTC
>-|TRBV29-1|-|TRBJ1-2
CSVDRQNYGYTF
TGCAGCGTTGATAGACAGAACTATGGCTACACCTTC
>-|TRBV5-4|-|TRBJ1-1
CASSGSGLAAEAFF
TGTGCCAGCAGCGGTTCTGGTCTGGCCGCTGAAGCTTTCTTT
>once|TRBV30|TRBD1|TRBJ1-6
CALTTGQGGNSPLHF
TGTGCCTTGACGACCGGACAGGGGGGGAATTCACCCCTCCACTTT
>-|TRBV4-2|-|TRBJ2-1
CASSQGAGPYNEQFF
TGTGCCAGCAGCCAAGGGGCGGGACCCTACAATGAGCAGTTCTTC
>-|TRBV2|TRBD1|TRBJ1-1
CASAADRPENTEAFF
TGTGCCAGCGCTGCGGACAGGCCTGAGAACACTGAAGCTTTCTTT
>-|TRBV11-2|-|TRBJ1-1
CASSFRGGTYTNTEAFF
TGTGCCAGCAGCTTTAGGGGGGGCACCTATACGAACACTGAAGCTTTCTTT
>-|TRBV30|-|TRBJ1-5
CAWAPAGGQPQHF
TGTGCCTGGGCCCCGGCGGGGGGACAGCCCCAGCATTTT
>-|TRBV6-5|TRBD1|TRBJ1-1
CASRQGVTEAFF
TGTGCCAGCAGGCAGGGGGTCACTGAAGCTTTCTTT
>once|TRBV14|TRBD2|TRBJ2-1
CASSQTEPSGSGEQFF
TGTGCCAGCAGCCAAACCGAGCCTAGCGGGAGCGGGGAGCAGTTCTTC
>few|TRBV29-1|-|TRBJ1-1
CSVQHLEAFF
TGCAGCGTTCAACACCTTGAAGCTTTCTTT
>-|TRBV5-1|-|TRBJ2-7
CASSLGGYEQYF
TGCGCCAGCAGCTTGGGAGGGTACGAGCAGTACTTC
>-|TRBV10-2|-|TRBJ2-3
CASSRVGGGPTDTQYF
TGCGCCAGCAGCCGTGTAGGGGGAGGGCCAACAGATACGCAGTATTTT
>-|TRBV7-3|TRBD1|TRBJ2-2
CASSLMGQGFNRNTGELFF
TGTGCCAGCAGCTTAATGGGACAGGGATTTAACCGGAACACCGGGGAGCTGTTTTTT
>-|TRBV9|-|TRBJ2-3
CASSPYFGQGGPTDTQYF
TGTGCCAGCAGCCCGTATTTCGGGCAGGGGGGACCCACAGATACGCAGTATTTT
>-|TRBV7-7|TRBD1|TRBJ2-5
CASSLDRGQETQYF
TGTGCCAGCAGCCTCGACAGGGGTCAAGAGACCCAGTACTTC